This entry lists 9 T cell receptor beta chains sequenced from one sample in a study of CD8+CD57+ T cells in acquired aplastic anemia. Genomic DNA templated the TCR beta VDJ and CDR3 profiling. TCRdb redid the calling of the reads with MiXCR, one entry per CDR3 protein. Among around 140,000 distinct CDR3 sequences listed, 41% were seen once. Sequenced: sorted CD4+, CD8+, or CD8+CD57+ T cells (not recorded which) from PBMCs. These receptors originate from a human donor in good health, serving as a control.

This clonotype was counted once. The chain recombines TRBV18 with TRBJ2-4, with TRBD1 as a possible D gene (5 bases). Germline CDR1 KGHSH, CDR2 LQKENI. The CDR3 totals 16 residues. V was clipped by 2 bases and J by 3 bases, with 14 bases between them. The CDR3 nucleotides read TGTGCCAGCTCACCAGGAAGGGGTGCTTACAAAAACATTCAGTACTTC. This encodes CASSPGRGAYKNIQYF.

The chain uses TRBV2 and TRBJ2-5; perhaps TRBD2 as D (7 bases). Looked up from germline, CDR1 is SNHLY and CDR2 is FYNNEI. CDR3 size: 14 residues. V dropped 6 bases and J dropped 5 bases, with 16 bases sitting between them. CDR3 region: CASRGGLREETQYF. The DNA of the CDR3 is TGTGCCAGCAGGGGGGGGCTAAGGGAGGAGACCCAGTACTTC. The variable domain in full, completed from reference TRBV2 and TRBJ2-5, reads EPEVTQTPSHQVTQMGQEVILRCVPISNHLYFYWYRQILGQKVEFLVSFYNNEISEKSEIFDDQFSVERPDGSNFTLKIRSTKLEDSAMYFCASRGGLREETQYFGPGTRLLVL.

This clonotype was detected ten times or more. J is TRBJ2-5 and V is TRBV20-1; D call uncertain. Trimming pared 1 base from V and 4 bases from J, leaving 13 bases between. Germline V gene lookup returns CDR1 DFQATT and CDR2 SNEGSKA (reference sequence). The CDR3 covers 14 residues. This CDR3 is CSARAQDFRETQYF. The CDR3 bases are TGCAGTGCTAGAGCCCAAGACTTCCGAGAGACCCAGTACTTC.

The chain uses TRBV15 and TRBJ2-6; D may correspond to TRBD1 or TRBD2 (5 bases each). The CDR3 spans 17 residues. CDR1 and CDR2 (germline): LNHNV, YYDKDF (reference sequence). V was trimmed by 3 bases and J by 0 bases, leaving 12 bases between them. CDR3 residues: CATSSMGTHSGANVLTF. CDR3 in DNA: TGTGCCACCAGCAGCATGGGGACCCACTCTGGGGCCAACGTCCTGACTTTC.

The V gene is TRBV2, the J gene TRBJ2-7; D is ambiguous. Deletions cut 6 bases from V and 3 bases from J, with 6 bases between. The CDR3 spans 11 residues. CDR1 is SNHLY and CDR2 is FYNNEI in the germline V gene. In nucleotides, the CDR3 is TGTGCCAGCAGGAGAGACTACGAGCAGTACTTC. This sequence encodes CASRRDYEQYF.

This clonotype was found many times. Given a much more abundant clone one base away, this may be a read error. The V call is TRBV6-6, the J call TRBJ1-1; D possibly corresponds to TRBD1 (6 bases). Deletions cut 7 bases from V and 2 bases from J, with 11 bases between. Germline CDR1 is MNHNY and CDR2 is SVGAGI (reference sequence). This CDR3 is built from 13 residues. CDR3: CASTRTVNTEAFF. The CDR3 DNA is TGTGCCAGCACCCGGACAGTAAACACTGAAGCTTTCTTT.

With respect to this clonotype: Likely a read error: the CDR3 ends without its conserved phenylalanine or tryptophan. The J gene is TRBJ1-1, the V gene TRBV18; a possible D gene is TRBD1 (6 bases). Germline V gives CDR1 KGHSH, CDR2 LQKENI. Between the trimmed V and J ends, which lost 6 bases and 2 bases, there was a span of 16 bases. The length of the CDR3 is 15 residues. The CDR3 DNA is TGTGCCAGCTCCTCTCTAGGACAGACTAACACTGAAGCTTTCTCT. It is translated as CASSSLGQTNTEAFS.

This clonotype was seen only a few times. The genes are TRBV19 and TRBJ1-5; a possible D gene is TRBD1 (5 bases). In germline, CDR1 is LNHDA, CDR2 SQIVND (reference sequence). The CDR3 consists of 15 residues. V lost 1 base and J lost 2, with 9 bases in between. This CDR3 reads CASSIGGAGNQPQHF. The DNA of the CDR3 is TGTGCCAGTAGTATAGGCGGGGCGGGCAATCAGCCCCAGCATTTT. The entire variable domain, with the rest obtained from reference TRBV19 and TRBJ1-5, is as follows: DGGITQSPKYLFRKEGQNVTLSCEQNLNHDAMYWYRQDPGQGLRLIYYSQIVNDFQKGDIAEGYSVSREKKESFPLTVTSAQKNPTAFYLCASSIGGAGNQPQHFGDGTRLSIL.

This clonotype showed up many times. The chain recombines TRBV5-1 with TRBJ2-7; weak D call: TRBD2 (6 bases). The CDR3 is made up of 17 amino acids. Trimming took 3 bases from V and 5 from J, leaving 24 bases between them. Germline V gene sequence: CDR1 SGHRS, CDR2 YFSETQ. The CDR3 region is CASSSKLRTPGGDEQYF. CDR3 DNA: TGCGCCAGCAGCTCAAAACTTCGGACCCCCGGAGGGGACGAGCAGTACTTC.